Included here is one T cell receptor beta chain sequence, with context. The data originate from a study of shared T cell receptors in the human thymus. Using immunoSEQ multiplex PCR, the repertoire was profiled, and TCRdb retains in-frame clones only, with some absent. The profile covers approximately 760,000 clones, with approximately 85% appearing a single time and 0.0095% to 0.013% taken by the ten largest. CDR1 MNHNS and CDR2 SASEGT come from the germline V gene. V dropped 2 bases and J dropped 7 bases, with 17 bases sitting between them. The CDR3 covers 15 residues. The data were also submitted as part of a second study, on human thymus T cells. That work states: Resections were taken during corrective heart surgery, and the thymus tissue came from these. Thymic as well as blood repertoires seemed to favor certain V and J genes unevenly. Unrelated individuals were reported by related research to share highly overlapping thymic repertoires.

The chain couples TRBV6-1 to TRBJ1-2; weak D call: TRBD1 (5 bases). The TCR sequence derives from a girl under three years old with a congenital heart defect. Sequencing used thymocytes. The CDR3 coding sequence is TGTGCCAGCAGTGAACAGGGTCGACTCGCCGGTGGCTACACCTTC. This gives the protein CASSEQGRLAGGYTF.